This T cell receptor beta chain came from a study of cytotoxic CD8 clonotypes in ibrutinib-treated CLL. This clone was recorded once. Target depth was 1 in 200,000 to 1 in 1 million T cells, about 10x per clonotype. TCRdb keeps only in-frame clones here, not all; method: immunoSEQ multiplex PCR. The sample consists of more than 200,000 clones, roughly 79% of them appearing once. The clonotype originates from a human donor with chronic lymphocytic leukemia. Material: PBMCs, obtained after 12 months of ibrutinib treatment.

CDR3 DNA sequence: TGTGCCAGCAGCTCATACAACAATGAGCAGTTCTTC. Translating it yields CASSSYNNEQFF. The chain carries TRBV7-2 and TRBJ2-1; D not resolved. V dropped 4 bases and J dropped 5 bases, with 6 bases sitting between them. CDR3 length equals 12 residues. Germline V lookup: CDR1 SGHTA, CDR2 FQGNSA. The whole variable domain, filled in from reference TRBV7-2 and TRBJ2-1, reads GAGVSQSPSNKVTEKGKDVELRCDPISGHTALYWYRQSLGQGLEFLIYFQGNSAPDKSGLPSDRFSAERTGGSVSTLTIQRTQQEDSAVYLCASSSYNNEQFFGPGTRLTVL.